Many counts were recorded for the clone carrying this T cell receptor beta chain. This entry is derived from a study of kidney transplant recipient with SARS-CoV-2 infection. In TCRdb, the reads were re-called with MiXCR into one record per CDR3 protein. The data contain approximately 250,000 distinct CDR3 sequences, more than 25% of them singletons. The clonotype comes from a male patient aged 25-45 years who had COVID-19 and was a kidney transplant recipient. Some T cells may arise from the graft donor. The sample consisted of a blood sample, taken at baseline and between days 110 and 120 from a kidney transplant recipient.

The CDR3 is CASSLGRASGANVLTF. The CDR3, as DNA: TGTGCCAGCAGCTTGGGCCGGGCCTCTGGGGCCAACGTCCTGACTTTC. The J gene is TRBJ2-6, the V gene TRBV5-4; D not resolved. The V gene lost 0 bases and the J gene lost 0 bases, with 7 bases spanning the gap. Germline assignment: CDR1 SGHNT and CDR2 YYREEE (reference sequence). This CDR3 contains 16 residues.